This T cell receptor beta chain originates from a study of breast tumors, draining lymph nodes, adjacent tissues. Findings of the study overall: Luminal-like breast cancer showed significantly higher tumor–nontumor repertoire similarity than basal-like.

This clonotype was detected only a few times. Its cognate antigen is unknown. TCRdb reanalysed the multiplex PCR reads using MiXCR and keeps one entry per CDR3 protein. The sample yields 200,000 to 300,000 distinct CDR3 sequences, 30% to 35% seen once. Axillary draining lymph nodes of breast cancer patients supplied the node samples. The sequenced sample consisted of axillary lymph node tissue. The clonotype was recovered from a female donor with breast cancer. Some clones in this sample may be carry-over from other donors' samples.

This chain's CDR3 is CASSRRGTGAFGELFF. The CDR3 DNA follows: TGTGCCAGCAGCCGTAGGGGTACCGGTGCGTTCGGGGAGCTGTTTTTT. V gene TRBV5-4 combines with J gene TRBJ2-2; D may be TRBD1 (5 bases). The CDR3 totals 16 residues. The germline V gene has CDR1 SGHNT and CDR2 YYREEE (reference sequence). Trimming took 4 bases from V and 7 from J, leaving 20 bases between them. The entire variable domain, with the rest obtained from reference TRBV5-4 and TRBJ2-2, is as follows: ETGVTQSPTHLIKTRGQQVTLRCSSQSGHNTVSWYQQALGQGPQFIFQYYREEENGRGNFPPRFSGLQFPNYSSELNVNALELDDSALYLCASSRRGTGAFGELFFGEGSRLTVL.